The 14 T cell receptor beta chains below all came from one sample that was sequenced in a study of OX40 agonist ivuxolimab in advanced cancers. Data came from immunoSEQ multiplex PCR; TCRdb stores just in-frame clones and leaves some out. Counted here are 65,000 to 80,000 clones, over 80% occurring once; the ten biggest clones make up about 0.33%. The starting material was CD4+ or CD8+ T cells sorted from blood, obtained in a trial of the OX40 agonist ivuxolimab. Receptor source: an adult with an advanced solid tumor such as melanoma, head and neck, liver or kidney cancer.

This chain links TRBV2 with TRBJ2-3; possible D gene TRBD1, 5 bases. There are 14 residues in the CDR3. V lost 7 bases and J lost 5, with 16 bases in between. Germline V CDR1 and CDR2: SNHLY, FYNNEI. The CDR3 loop reads CASNQARGQDTQYF. The CDR3 DNA follows: TGTGCCAGCAATCAGGCTAGAGGACAAGATACGCAGTATTTT.

This clone has just one count. V is TRBV6-5 and J is TRBJ1-3; D unclear. V gave up 0 bases and J gave up 0 bases, with 9 bases separating them. This CDR3 has 16 amino acids. Germline V lookup: CDR1 MNHEY, CDR2 SVGAGI. The CDR3 region is CASSYSTGFSGNTIYF. The CDR3 region has the DNA TGTGCCAGCAGTTACTCGACTGGGTTCTCTGGAAACACCATATATTTT.

The chain is built from TRBV6-1 and TRBJ2-5, with 8 bases matching TRBD1. The trim removed 7 bases at V and 5 bases at J, leaving 9 bases unmatched. The germline CDR1 and CDR2 sequences are MNHNS and SASEGT. CDR3 length: 14 residues. The CDR3 here is CASTVSAGGETQYF. Here the CDR3 DNA reads TGTGCCAGCACGGTTTCGGCAGGGGGCGAGACCCAGTACTTC.

V and J are TRBV15 and TRBJ2-5; 7 positions match TRBD1. J was trimmed by 5 bases and V by 5 bases; bases with no gene match: 11. The CDR3 is made up of 15 amino acids. Per the germline V gene, CDR1 is LNHNV and CDR2 is YYDKDF (reference sequence). CDR3 loop: CATSRIDREGETQYF. Here the CDR3 DNA reads TGTGCCACCAGCCGCATTGACAGGGAAGGGGAGACCCAGTACTTC.

J is TRBJ2-7 and V is TRBV10-2; tentative D call: TRBD2 (6 bases). V shed 0 bases and J shed 2 bases, with 11 bases lying between them. CDR1 is WSHSY and CDR2 is SAAADI in the germline V gene. This CDR3 has 15 residues. CDR3 nucleotides: TGCGCCAGCAGTGAGTCGCTAGCGAGAACCTACGAGCAGTACTTC. This sequence encodes CASSESLARTYEQYF.

The rearrangement joins TRBV7-3 to TRBJ2-1; 15 positions match TRBD2. The CDR3 consists of 15 residues. The V segment lost 4 bases and the J segment 9 bases; nucleotides outside the gene matches: 4. From germline, CDR1 is SGHTA and CDR2 FQGTGA. The CDR3 DNA is TGTGCCAGCAGCTCCGGACTAGCGGGAGGGGGTGAGCAGTTCTTC. As protein: CASSSGLAGGGEQFF.

The rearrangement uses TRBV4-1 and TRBJ2-1, with 14 bases matching TRBD2. Germline CDR1 MGHRA, CDR2 YSYEKL. V lost 4 bases and J lost 5; bases outside the gene matches: 1. This CDR3 is 15 amino acids long. CDR3 DNA: TGCGCCAGCAGCCCGGGACTAGCGGGAGACAATGAGCAGTTCTTC. It is translated as CASSPGLAGDNEQFF.

The chain recombines TRBV5-1 with TRBJ2-5; D remains unclear. Trimming stripped 2 bases from V and 5 bases from J, with 4 bases between. Germline assignment: CDR1 SGHRS and CDR2 YFSETQ. CDR3 size: 11 residues. The DNA for the CDR3 is TGCGCCAGCAGCTTCAGGGAGACCCAGTACTTC. Amino acid sequence: CASSFRETQYF.

The chain uses TRBV5-6 and TRBJ2-2, with 9 bases identical to TRBD2. CDR1 is SGHDT and CDR2 is YYEEEE in the germline V gene. CDR3 size: 17 residues. V shed 1 base, J shed 4 bases, and the junction held 8 bases outside the gene matches. In nucleotides, the CDR3 is TGTGCCAGCAGCTTGCGGGCTAGCGGGACGGTCACCGGGGAGCTGTTTTTT. It specifies CASSLRASGTVTGELFF.

The sample holds one count of this clone. The gene calls are TRBV27 and TRBJ2-3; TRBD2 agrees at 12 bases. The junction had 4 bases not matched to a gene; V was cut back by 5 bases and J by 7 bases. The germline V gene encodes CDR1 MNHEY and CDR2 SMNVEV (reference sequence). This CDR3 spans 14 amino acids. The CDR3: CASSGLAGMNTQYF. The CDR3 coding sequence is TGTGCCAGCAGTGGACTAGCGGGAATGAATACGCAGTATTTT.

The gene calls are TRBV5-1 and TRBJ2-7; no reliable D call. This CDR3 has 15 amino acids. Between the trimmed V and J ends, which lost 2 bases and 1 base, there was a span of 13 bases. Germline V gene sequence: CDR1 SGHRS, CDR2 YFSETQ. The CDR3, as DNA: TGCGCCAGCAGCTTAATCGGCAGTAAGTCCTACGAGCAGTACTTC. Amino acids: CASSLIGSKSYEQYF.

V usage is TRBV19 and J usage is TRBJ2-6; D gene ambiguous. The CDR3 is made up of 14 amino acids. The germline gives CDR1 LNHDA, CDR2 SQIVND (reference sequence). Trimming left V 6 bases short and J 0 bases short, with 6 bases between. CDR3 bases: TGTGCCAGTAGATTATACTCTGGGGCCAACGTCCTGACTTTC. Encoded protein: CASRLYSGANVLTF.

This clone was observed a few times. The rearrangement joins TRBV5-4 to TRBJ1-2, with 7 nucleotides matching TRBD1. This CDR3 contains 13 residues. Germline CDR1 reads SGHNT; CDR2 reads YYREEE (reference sequence). V lost 4 bases to trimming and J lost 8 bases; unmatched junction nucleotides: 8. The CDR3 bases are TGTGCCAGCAGCGCTGACAGGGCTGGCGGCTACACCTTC. This gives the protein CASSADRAGGYTF.

The chain joins TRBV2 to TRBJ2-1, with D possibly matching TRBD2 (5 bases). Trimming took 6 bases from V and 5 from J, leaving 17 bases between them. CDR1 is SNHLY and CDR2 is FYNNEI in the germline V gene. The CDR3 extends over 15 amino acids. CDR3 coding DNA: TGTGCCAGCAGCGCAACTAGGATCGGTAACAATGAGCAGTTCTTC. Protein product: CASSATRIGNNEQFF.